The 18 T cell receptor beta chains listed next were all sequenced from one sample in a study of OX40 agonist ivuxolimab in advanced cancers. The table came from immunoSEQ multiplex PCR; TCRdb's copy has only in-frame clones and leaves some out. The sample includes 85,000 to 100,000 clones, roughly 89% seen only once; the top ten take around 0.85%. The sequencing used CD4+ or CD8+ T cells sorted from blood, collected in a trial of the OX40 agonist ivuxolimab. These receptor sequences come from an adult with an advanced solid tumor such as melanoma, head and neck, liver or kidney cancer.

The rearrangement uses TRBV5-1 and TRBJ2-3, with 8 positions matching TRBD2. V was clipped by 4 bases and J by 0 bases; unmatched bases: 10. The germline CDR1 and CDR2 sequences are SGHRS and YFSETQ. The CDR3 is made up of 17 amino acids. CDR3 in amino acids: CASSPGGVSRSTDTQYF. The CDR3 DNA follows: TGCGCCAGCAGCCCGGGAGGGGTTTCCAGAAGCACAGATACGCAGTATTTT.

The rearrangement links TRBV10-2 to TRBJ2-7, with 9 positions matching TRBD1. This CDR3 contains 14 residues. The V and J ends lost 8 bases and 4 bases, in that order; junction bases with no gene match: 9. Germline-derived CDR1 and CDR2 are WSHSY and SAAADI. The CDR3 reads CASLSGTGKYEQYF. CDR3 in DNA: TGCGCCAGCCTAAGCGGGACAGGGAAATACGAGCAGTACTTC.

The chain carries TRBV11-2 and TRBJ1-2; a weak D match, TRBD1 (5 bases). Germline V gene lookup returns CDR1 SGHAT and CDR2 FQNNGV. The CDR3 spans 14 residues. V was clipped by 1 base and J by 1 base, with 7 bases between them. CDR3 bases: TGTGCCAGCAGCTTAGCAGGGCTTAACTATGGCTACACCTTC. Its protein is CASSLAGLNYGYTF.

This CDR3 reads CASSARYGYTF. The DNA of the CDR3 is TGTGCCAGTAGTGCGCGCTATGGCTACACCTTC. The rearrangement joins TRBV19 to TRBJ1-2, with D hard to call. The CDR3 extends over 11 amino acids. Germline V lookup: CDR1 LNHDA, CDR2 SQIVND (reference sequence). The ends were cut back, 5 bases at V and 4 bases at J, with 5 bases in the middle.

This clone was found once. This chain uses TRBV7-8 with TRBJ2-5; 10 nucleotides agree with TRBD1. Germline V gene sequence: CDR1 SGHVS, CDR2 FQNEAQ. The CDR3 loop spans 15 amino acids. V lost 3 bases and J lost 2; bases outside the gene matches: 3. The CDR3 reads CASSLGQGQQETQYF. The CDR3 DNA reads as TGTGCCAGCAGCTTGGGACAGGGGCAACAAGAGACCCAGTACTTC.

The V and J genes are TRBV30 and TRBJ1-5; possible D gene TRBD1, 5 bases. Germline CDR1 and CDR2: GTSNPN and SVGIG (reference sequence). Trimming stripped 2 bases from V and 6 bases from J, with 11 bases between. CDR3 length: 13 amino acids. As DNA, the CDR3 is TGTGCCTGGAGTACGGCAGGGACTCAGCCCCAGCATTTT. Protein: CAWSTAGTQPQHF.

V gene TRBV30 combines with J gene TRBJ1-2; no clear D gene. This CDR3 spans 12 amino acids. V was trimmed by 2 bases and J by 0 bases, leaving 4 bases between them. CDR1 is GTSNPN and CDR2 is SVGIG in the germline V gene (reference sequence). CDR3 nucleotide sequence: TGTGCCTGGAGTCATTCTAACTATGGCTACACCTTC. This sequence encodes CAWSHSNYGYTF.

This clone was seen once. The chain employs TRBV14 and TRBJ2-7; D is unresolved. The germline CDR1 and CDR2 sequences are SGHDN and FVKESK. With 4 bases removed from V and 4 bases from J, the gap between germline ends came to 17 bases. This CDR3 has 15 residues. The CDR3 reads CASSPAWAAGYEQYF. As DNA, the CDR3 is TGTGCCAGCAGCCCCGCCTGGGCTGCTGGTTACGAGCAGTACTTC.

This chain joins TRBV27 and TRBJ1-1; no definite D call. V was cut by 6 bases and J by 3 bases, with 14 bases left in between. This CDR3 contains 14 residues. Per germline, CDR1 MNHEY and CDR2 SMNVEV (reference sequence). The CDR3 DNA sequence: TGTGCCAGCAGAAAGGGATGGGATTACACTGAAGCTTTCTTT. The encoded protein is CASRKGWDYTEAFF.

This clone came up a few times. V and J are TRBV6-5 and TRBJ1-1; D call uncertain. The V gene lost 6 bases and the J gene lost 5 bases, with 13 bases spanning the gap. The CDR3 covers 13 residues. Per germline, CDR1 MNHEY and CDR2 SVGAGI. CDR3 loop: CASRGKETTEAFF. CDR3 nucleotide sequence: TGTGCCAGCAGGGGCAAGGAAACGACTGAAGCTTTCTTT.

The chain couples TRBV6-6 to TRBJ1-1; 9 bases agree with TRBD1. From germline, CDR1 is MNHNY and CDR2 SVGAGI (reference sequence). V trimming: 4 bases; J trimming: 3 bases; junction bases outside the gene matches: 6. The CDR3 spans 15 residues. In nucleotides, the CDR3 is TGTGCCAGCAGTTCAAACAGGGGGCTGTACACTGAAGCTTTCTTT. As protein: CASSSNRGLYTEAFF.

This chain joins TRBV5-4 and TRBJ2-7; no clear D. CDR3 size: 10 residues. Germline V gene lookup returns CDR1 SGHNT and CDR2 YYREEE (reference sequence). V dropped 2 bases and J dropped 6 bases, with 3 bases sitting between them. The CDR3 sequence: CASSFLEQYF. The CDR3 bases are TGTGCCAGCAGCTTCCTCGAGCAGTACTTC.

The chain has TRBV7-3 and TRBJ2-5; maybe TRBD2 (6 bases). This CDR3 spans 13 amino acids. Trimming shortened V by 4 bases and J by 14 bases, and 20 bases separated the two germline ends. Per the germline V gene, CDR1 is SGHTA and CDR2 is FQGTGA. The CDR3 sequence: CASSSSQGTLIYF. The CDR3 DNA is TGTGCCAGCAGCTCTTCTCAAGGGACTCTTATATACTTC. The full variable domain, with the rest looked up from reference TRBV7-3 and TRBJ2-5, is GAGVSQTPSNKVTEKGKYVELRCDPISGHTALYWYRQSLGQGPEFLIYFQGTGAADDSGLPNDRFFAVRPEGSVSTLKIQRTERGDSAVYLCASSSSQGTLIYFGPGTRLLVL.

This clone has only a few counts. The rearrangement joins TRBV19 to TRBJ2-3; D is ambiguous. The V gene lost 4 bases and the J gene lost 3 bases, with 2 bases spanning the gap. The CDR3 extends over 11 amino acids. Per germline, CDR1 LNHDA and CDR2 SQIVND (reference sequence). The CDR3 sequence is CASSRTDTQYF. The CDR3 DNA follows: TGTGCCAGTAGTAGAACAGATACGCAGTATTTT. The whole variable domain, remainder taken from reference TRBV19 and TRBJ2-3, is DGGITQSPKYLFRKEGQNVTLSCEQNLNHDAMYWYRQDPGQGLRLIYYSQIVNDFQKGDIAEGYSVSREKKESFPLTVTSAQKNPTAFYLCASSRTDTQYFGPGTRLTVL.

The chain couples TRBV21-1 to TRBJ2-7; TRBD1 was called by the table and not checked on the DNA. TRBV21-1 is assigned pseudogene status. CDR3 length: 12 amino acids. The CDR3 DNA reads as TGTGCCAGCACAGGGGGGAAACACGAGCAGTACTTC. The encoded protein is CASTGGKHEQYF.

The chain couples TRBV18 to TRBJ2-5; D is possibly TRBD1 (6 bases). The CDR3 covers 12 residues. Germline CDR1 is KGHSH and CDR2 is LQKENI. With 3 bases removed from V and 7 bases from J, the gap between germline ends came to 9 bases. The CDR3 loop is CASSPSRGTQYF. In DNA form, the CDR3 reads TGTGCCAGCTCACCCAGCAGGGGGACCCAGTACTTC.

This chain uses TRBV19 with TRBJ1-2; D uncertain. CDR1 and CDR2 from the germline V gene are LNHDA and SQIVND (reference sequence). The CDR3 contains 14 residues. V lost 5 bases and J 0 bases, leaving 10 bases between the germline ends. CDR3 sequence reads: CASSVGRANYGYTF. As DNA, the CDR3 is TGTGCCAGTAGTGTCGGGCGCGCTAACTATGGCTACACCTTC. The variable domain in full, completed from reference TRBV19 and TRBJ1-2, reads DGGITQSPKYLFRKEGQNVTLSCEQNLNHDAMYWYRQDPGQGLRLIYYSQIVNDFQKGDIAEGYSVSREKKESFPLTVTSAQKNPTAFYLCASSVGRANYGYTFGSGTRLTVV.

The V gene is TRBV27, the J gene TRBJ1-4; possibly TRBD1 for D (5 bases). CDR1 MNHEY and CDR2 SMNVEV come from the germline V gene (reference sequence). Between the trimmed V and J ends, which lost 5 bases and 1 base, there was a span of 11 bases. CDR3 size: 15 residues. CDR3 sequence: CASSLYTGTNEKLFF. For the CDR3, the DNA is TGTGCCAGCAGTCTCTACACAGGAACTAATGAAAAACTGTTTTTT.